This TCR beta chain was retrieved from a study of T cell responses to AZD1222 COVID-19 vaccine. As for the study in general: Second doses were pooled across both intervals (about 4 or about 12 weeks).

Libraries were prepared by immunoSEQ multiplex PCR; TCRdb keeps only in-frame clonotypes and omits some of them. Of some 110,000 clones listed, more than 75% are singletons. Details on this clone: What it binds is not known.

Study conclusions and caveats: The repertoires were collected only after the peak T cell response. Donors were mostly white British, more females; clonal diversity possibly underestimated. Just 5 or 6 AZD1222 recipients tested seropositive at baseline.

The TCR sequence derives from an adult in good health. This specimen was peripheral blood, taken on day 0 of AZD1222 vaccination.

The CDR3 region has the DNA TGTGCCAGCAGCCGGCCCCGGACAGTTAATGAAAAACTGTTTTTT. Translating it yields CASSRPRTVNEKLFF. The chain recombines TRBV5-8 with TRBJ1-4, with D tentatively TRBD1 (6 bases). Looked up from germline, CDR1 is SGHTS and CDR2 is YDEGEE. Trimming removed 4 bases at V and 4 bases at J, with 14 bases between. The CDR3 is made up of 15 amino acids.